This TCR beta chain emerged from a study of preoperative IRX-2 immunotherapy in early breast cancer (dated by TCRdb to the late 2010s). This specimen's treatment or condition label, interpreted: preoperative locoregional IRX-2 cytokine immunotherapy. The samples were obtained from a phase Ib study in which preoperative, locoregional IRX-2 cytokine immunotherapy intended to prime immune responses was tested. Donors were patients with early-stage breast cancer who received IRX-2 before surgery. The CDR3 has 16 amino acids, counting the end cysteine and phenylalanine. Solely the CDR3 DNA is kept, with 48 bases framed from the first base. The V end loses 5 bases and the J end loses 6 bases, and a stretch of 17 bases separates them. The germline V gene encodes CDR1 MNHGY and CDR2 SAAAGT. Library construction relied on the immunoSEQ multiplex PCR assay. TCRdb limited this immuneACCESS table to in-frame rearrangements with V and J called. A share of clones is missing; checked studies link under half to unresolved V genes, and the rest is unexplained. The sample profile shows about 38,000 clones; roughly 82% of them were found once. The leading ten clones occupy about 1.5% of the sample.

Remarks on this clone: What antigen it recognizes has not been identified. There are no base qualities to consult, and no much larger clone falls within one base.

Recombination linked TRBV6-8 to TRBJ1-6; tentative D gene TRBD1, with 5 bases matching. This receptor was taken from a human donor with breast cancer. The sequencing here drew on lymph node tissue, taken after IRX-2 immunotherapy. The CDR3 region reads CASSVSTGQVNSPLHF. The nucleotides are TGTGCCAGCAGTGTTAGTACGGGGCAAGTTAATTCACCCCTCCACTTT.